The rows below give T cell receptor beta chains drawn from one sample of a study of beta chain features in type 1 diabetes. Sequencing was performed with immunoSEQ multiplex PCR; in TCRdb, only in-frame clones are kept and a portion is missing. The sample records 300,000 to 350,000 clones, around 8% being singletons. The sample taken for sequencing was central memory CD4+ T cells from blood. The receptor set was obtained from a woman under 30 in good health. CDR3s include the opening cysteine and the closing phenylalanine or tryptophan. D genes are given only for firm matches. Clone size is not always given. Where it is, it says once, few, many or a class for expanded clones.

j_call	clone_size	d_call	v_call	cdr3_nt	cdr3_aa
TRBJ2-7	NA	TRBD2	TRBV7-2	TGTGCCAGCAGCACCCGACTAGCGGGCTACTACGAGCAGTACTTC	CASSTRLAGYYEQYF
TRBJ2-1	NA	NA	TRBV11-1	TGTGCCAGCAAAGCCGGGACCGGGCGTTCAAGCTCCTACAATGAGCAGTTCTTC	CASKAGTGRSSSYNEQFF
TRBJ1-4	many	NA	TRBV7-2	TGTGCCAGCAGCTTAATCCCCGGACGGAGTAATGAAAAACTGTTTTTT	CASSLIPGRSNEKLFF
TRBJ2-4	many	NA	TRBV5-4	TGTGCCAGCAGCTTGCAGGGGGCCAAAAACATTCAGTACTTC	CASSLQGAKNIQYF
TRBJ2-6	few	NA	TRBV7-2	TGTGCCAGCAGCTTAGTTAGTACACAGCGCTCTGGGGCCAACGTCCTGACTTTC	CASSLVSTQRSGANVLTF
TRBJ1-5	many	TRBD1	TRBV6-1	TGTGCCATTCTACAGGGGACGAATCAGCCCCAGCATTTT	CAILQGTNQPQHF
TRBJ2-7	NA	NA	TRBV5-1	TGCGCCAGCGTCGAGACACCCGGACACTACGAGCAGTACTTC	CASVETPGHYEQYF
TRBJ2-7	NA	TRBD2	TRBV5-1	TGCGCCAGCAGCTTAATCATAGCGGGAGGGTTTATCGAGCAGTACTTC	CASSLIIAGGFIEQYF
TRBJ1-1	NA	NA	TRBV7-9	TGTGCCAGCAGCTTATTAGAGGAATCTGAAGCTTTCTTT	CASSLLEESEAFF
TRBJ2-1	few	NA	TRBV4-3	TGCGCCAGCAGCCAAGACCTCTACTATGACTCCTACAATGAGCAGTTCTTC	CASSQDLYYDSYNEQFF
TRBJ2-1	NA	NA	TRBV5-1	TGCGCCAGCTCATGGGGGGGCGATAATGAGCAGTTCTTC	CASSWGGDNEQFF
TRBJ1-2	few	NA	TRBV18	TGTGCCAGCTCACCTTCAGTACGGATGACTAACTATGGCTACACCTTC	CASSPSVRMTNYGYTF
TRBJ2-2	few	NA	TRBV5-4	TGTGCCAGCAGCCGCGTAGACACAAAGACCGGGGAGCTGTTTTTT	CASSRVDTKTGELFF
TRBJ2-5	NA	NA	TRBV5-1	TGCGCCAGCAGCCTATGGACAAAACAAGAGACCCAGTACTTC	CASSLWTKQETQYF
TRBJ2-7	few	NA	TRBV6-5	TGTGCCAGCAGTCCCATATTTTGGGAGCAGTACTTC	CASSPIFWEQYF
TRBJ2-7	few	NA	TRBV7-9	TGTGCCAGCAGCTTAGATTTGCGGGTGTACGAGCAGTACTTC	CASSLDLRVYEQYF
TRBJ2-7	NA	TRBD1	TRBV19	TGTGCCAGTAGTATGAGCTTAAACCCCGGGACAGGGCCCTACGAGCAGTACTTC	CASSMSLNPGTGPYEQYF
TRBJ2-2	NA	NA	TRBV5-6	TGTGCCAGCAGCTTTGTAGATATAACCGGGGAGCTGTTTTTT	CASSFVDITGELFF
TRBJ2-1	NA	TRBD2	TRBV2	TGTGCCAGCAGCTCCGGACTAGCGGGAGTAAGGGAGCAGTTCTTC	CASSSGLAGVREQFF
TRBJ2-5	NA	TRBD2	TRBV27	TGTGCCAGCAGCCGAAAAGGACTAGCGGGAGCCGAGACCCAGTACTTC	CASSRKGLAGAETQYF
TRBJ2-5	NA	NA	TRBV9	TGTGCCAGCAGCGTAGGAGGGACCTGGGGAGAGACCCAGTACTTC	CASSVGGTWGETQYF
TRBJ1-2	NA	NA	TRBV7-9	TGTGCCAGCAGCCCAAAGACCGTTAACTATGGCTACACCTTC	CASSPKTVNYGYTF
TRBJ2-1	NA	TRBD2	TRBV7-9	TGTGCCAGCACCGACCTTAGCGGGAACTCCTACAATGAGCAGTTCTTC	CASTDLSGNSYNEQFF
TRBJ1-5	NA	TRBD1	TRBV28	TGTGCCAGCAGATCCGGGACAGGGAGGCAGCCCCAGCATTTT	CASRSGTGRQPQHF
TRBJ2-1	few	NA	TRBV18	TGTGCCAGCTCACCACCGACTAGTCAGATGGTATACAATGAGCAGTTCTTC	CASSPPTSQMVYNEQFF
TRBJ2-7	few	TRBD2	TRBV6-5	TGTGCCATTAGCGGGAGGGCCGGCGAGCAGTACTTC	CAISGRAGEQYF
TRBJ1-4	NA	NA	TRBV18	TGTGCCAGCTCCCTAGCAACTAATGAAAAACTGTTTTTT	CASSLATNEKLFF
TRBJ2-5	NA	TRBD2	TRBV6-6	TGTGCCAGCAGTTCGACTAGCGGGAAAGAGACCCAGTACTTC	CASSSTSGKETQYF
TRBJ1-1	few	TRBD1	TRBV6-1	TGTGCCAGCAGACGGGACAGGGGGGGACCCCAAGCTTTCTTT	CASRRDRGGPQAFF
TRBJ2-6	few	NA	TRBV5-5	TGTGCCAGCAGCTTGGCGAGGCGCGGGGCAGGGGCCAACGTCCTGACTTTC	CASSLARRGAGANVLTF
TRBJ2-1	NA	NA	TRBV27	TGTGCCAGCGCCCATGAGAGGGTAACATCGAATGAGCAGTTCTTC	CASAHERVTSNEQFF
TRBJ1-1	NA	NA	TRBV5-6	TGTGCCAGCAGCTCGGACGGACTCAGAATGAACACTGAAGCTTTCTTT	CASSSDGLRMNTEAFF
TRBJ2-7	NA	NA	TRBV7-9	TGTGCCAGCAGCCCCAACCGTGGTCAGAGGACCAAAGAGCAGTACTTC	CASSPNRGQRTKEQYF
TRBJ1-2	NA	TRBD1	TRBV4-2	TGTGCCAGCAGCCAAAACAGGGGAGGCTACACCTTC	CASSQNRGGYTF
TRBJ2-7	many	TRBD1	TRBV6-1	TGTGCCAGCAGTTTGACAGGGGGCCCCTACGAGCAGTACTTC	CASSLTGGPYEQYF
TRBJ2-7	NA	NA	TRBV21-1	TGTGCCAGCATTGAAACAGGGGGCGCCCTACCCTACGAGCAGTACTTC	CASIETGGALPYEQYF
TRBJ2-7	NA	NA	TRBV28	TGTGCCAGCAGTTTAGTGGGAGCCTCCTACGAGCAGTACTTC	CASSLVGASYEQYF
TRBJ2-1	few	TRBD2	TRBV27	TGTGCCAGCAGCCGGAGAAAGACTAGCGGGAGTTTAATAATCTACAATGAGCAGTTCTTC	CASSRRKTSGSLIIYNEQFF
TRBJ1-2	many	TRBD1	TRBV5-6	TGTGCCAGCAGCTTGGTTGACAGGGCCTATGGCTACACCTTC	CASSLVDRAYGYTF
TRBJ2-1	many	TRBD2	TRBV15	TGTGCCACCAACGGGAGGGCTTCGGATGAGCAGTTCTTC	CATNGRASDEQFF
TRBJ2-1	NA	NA	TRBV2	TGTGCCAGCAGGGTTCAAGGAGGCTCCTACAATGAGCAGTTCTTC	CASRVQGGSYNEQFF